The 32 T cell receptor beta chains below all came from one sample that was sequenced in a study of T cells after posttransplantation cyclophosphamide. Produced via immunoSEQ multiplex PCR; TCRdb's table is partial and in-frame only. This sample carries tens of thousands of clones and no singletons, and around 7% goes to the top ten. Source material: PBMCs. The source is a woman between 45 and 65 years old in good health and a related stem cell transplant donor.

In its sample, this clone was seen many times. The chain recombines TRBV7-8 with TRBJ2-1, with 14 bases identical to TRBD2. The CDR3 consists of 16 residues. Germline V gene data show CDR1 as SGHVS and CDR2 as FQNEAQ. The trim removed 3 bases at V and 6 bases at J, leaving 4 bases unmatched. CDR3 sequence (DNA): TGTGCCAGCAGCTTTTCCGGGACTAGCGGGAGCAATGAGCAGTTCTTC. Its translation: CASSFSGTSGSNEQFF.

The V call is TRBV5-6, the J call TRBJ2-3; TRBD2 is a possible D gene (6 bases). V lost 5 bases and J lost 5, with 15 bases in between. Germline CDR1 SGHDT, CDR2 YYEEEE. CDR3 size: 14 residues. Here the CDR3 DNA reads TGTGCCAGCAGGGCTAGCGAAGGTAAAGATACGCAGTATTTT. Amino acid sequence: CASRASEGKDTQYF. Full variable domain (rest looked up from reference TRBV5-6 and TRBJ2-3): DAGVTQSPTHLIKTRGQQVTLRCSPKSGHDTVSWYQQALGQGPQFIFQYYEEEERQRGNFPDRFSGHQFPNYSSELNVNALLLGDSALYLCASRASEGKDTQYFGPGTRLTVL.

This clone was observed at least ten times. This chain joins TRBV5-8 and TRBJ2-2, with 14 bases lining up with TRBD2. V was clipped by 9 bases and J by 7 bases; unmatched bases: 11. CDR1 is SGHTS, CDR2 YDEGEE, per germline. This CDR3 has 16 residues. CDR3 sequence: CATVGLAGEEVGELFF. In DNA form, the CDR3 reads TGTGCCACCGTGGGACTAGCGGGAGAAGAGGTCGGGGAGCTGTTTTTT.

Ten or more counts support this clone. V gene TRBV7-8 combines with J gene TRBJ1-2; possibly TRBD1 for D (5 bases). The ends were cut back, 3 bases at V and 7 bases at J, with 12 bases in the middle. The CDR3 runs 13 residues. CDR1 and CDR2 (germline): SGHVS, FQNEAQ. The CDR3 spells CASSLGPDGGYTF. CDR3 DNA: TGTGCCAGCAGCTTGGGGCCGGACGGTGGCTACACCTTC. The whole variable domain, remainder taken from reference TRBV7-8 and TRBJ1-2, is GAGVSQSPRYKVAKRGQDVALRCDPISGHVSLFWYQQALGQGPEFLTYFQNEAQLDKSGLPSDRFFAERPEGSVSTLKIQRTQQEDSAVYLCASSLGPDGGYTFGSGTRLTVV.

This clone was counted ten times or more. This chain links TRBV7-3 with TRBJ2-1; 11 nucleotides match TRBD2. This CDR3 has 15 amino acids. Germline lookup yields CDR1 SGHTA and CDR2 FQGTGA. Trimming removed 5 bases from V and 7 bases from J; junction bases left unmatched: 7. The CDR3 DNA reads as TGTGCCAGCAGCCAGCGACTAGCGGGGCCAAATGAGCAGTTCTTC. Translation: CASSQRLAGPNEQFF.

This clone was seen many times. The V and J genes are TRBV6-1 and TRBJ2-7; the match to TRBD1 covers 7 bases. The CDR3 has 13 residues. Germline V CDR1 and CDR2: MNHNS, SASEGT. V shed 7 bases and J 0 bases; nucleotides not matched to a gene: 3. In nucleotides, the CDR3 is TGTGCCAGCACTCGGGACAGCTCCTACGAGCAGTACTTC. This sequence encodes CASTRDSSYEQYF.

This clone was observed at least ten times. The chain employs TRBV18 and TRBJ2-2, with 10 bases aligning to TRBD2. The germline gives CDR1 KGHSH, CDR2 LQKENI. CDR3 length equals 14 residues. V lost 5 bases to trimming and J lost 10 bases; unmatched junction nucleotides: 7. The DNA of the CDR3 is TGTGCCAGCTCATGGCTAGCGGGAGTTGAGGAGCTGTTTTTT. Translated, it gives CASSWLAGVEELFF. The full variable domain, with the rest looked up from reference TRBV18 and TRBJ2-2, is NAGVMQNPRHLVRRRGQEARLRCSPMKGHSHVYWYRQLPEEGLKFMVYLQKENIIDESGMPKERFSAEFPKEGPSILRIQQVVRGDSAAYFCASSWLAGVEELFFGEGSRLTVL.

In this sample, this clone turned up many times. The rearrangement joins TRBV24-1 to TRBJ2-1; 16 nucleotides align to TRBD2. The junction had 2 bases not matched to a gene; V was cut back by 1 base and J by 6 bases. The germline V gene encodes CDR1 KGHDR and CDR2 SFDVKD. The CDR3 consists of 17 residues. For the CDR3, the DNA is TGTGCCACCAGTGATTTAGGGACTAGCGGGAGGGCCAATGAGCAGTTCTTC. This sequence encodes CATSDLGTSGRANEQFF.

This clone was seen only a few times. The J gene is TRBJ2-2, the V gene TRBV12-5; maybe TRBD2 (5 bases). This CDR3 has 14 amino acids. Germline CDR1 reads LGHNT; CDR2 reads FRNRAP. Trimming removed 7 bases from V and 4 bases from J, with 13 bases in between. CDR3 region: CASATLGLTGELFF. The CDR3 DNA sequence: TGTGCTAGTGCCACCCTCGGACTCACCGGGGAGCTGTTTTTT.

Written as DNA, the CDR3 is TGTGCCTGGAGTTTAAGGGGCTCCTACAATGAGCAGTTCTTC. It is translated as CAWSLRGSYNEQFF. The chain couples TRBV30 to TRBJ2-1; TRBD1 might be the D (5 bases). The CDR3 totals 14 residues. CDR1 and CDR2 from the germline V gene are GTSNPN and SVGIG (reference sequence). Trimming shortened V by 2 bases and J by 0 bases, and 8 bases separated the two germline ends. Full variable domain (missing parts from reference TRBV30 and TRBJ2-1): SQTIHQWPATLVQPVGSPLSLECTVEGTSNPNLYWYRQAAGRGLQLLFYSVGIGQISSEVPQNLSASRPQDRQFILSSKKLLLSDSGFYLCAWSLRGSYNEQFFGPGTRLTVL.

This clone has ten or more counts. V gene TRBV30 combines with J gene TRBJ2-2, with TRBD2 as a possible D gene (7 bases). Trimming left V 2 bases short and J 8 bases short, with 21 bases between. This CDR3 has 16 amino acids. Germline loops: CDR1 GTSNPN, CDR2 SVGIG (reference sequence). CDR3 bases: TGTGCCTGGAGTTACTTCACTGCGGGGGCGAGAGGGGAGCTGTTTTTT. Protein sequence: CAWSYFTAGARGELFF.

This clone was recorded many times. The J gene is TRBJ1-3, the V gene TRBV7-9; D perhaps matches TRBD1 (5 bases). The CDR3 extends over 17 amino acids. CDR1 and CDR2 from the germline V gene are SEHNR and FQNEAQ (reference sequence). Trimming removed 5 bases from V and 0 bases from J, with 17 bases in between. The DNA of the CDR3 is TGTGCCAGCAGCCCCCGCTACAGAGGGGCCTCTGGAAACACCATATATTTT. It translates to CASSPRYRGASGNTIYF.

This clone was seen many times. This chain joins TRBV27 and TRBJ2-7; 13 nucleotides line up with TRBD2. In germline, CDR1 is MNHEY, CDR2 SMNVEV (reference sequence). The CDR3 loop spans 14 amino acids. V shed 10 bases, J shed 6 bases, and the junction held 9 bases outside the gene matches. The CDR3 is CATRPGLAGPEQYF. The CDR3 nucleotides are TGTGCCACCAGACCGGGACTAGCGGGGCCCGAGCAGTACTTC.

The table lists this clone with a few counts. The V call is TRBV28, the J call TRBJ2-7; 7 positions match TRBD1. The V and J ends lost 4 bases and 2 bases, in that order; junction bases with no gene match: 11. The CDR3 runs to 16 residues. From germline, CDR1 is MDHEN and CDR2 SYDVKM. Here the CDR3 reads CASSSPGTASTYEQYF. CDR3 DNA: TGTGCCAGCAGTTCACCCGGGACAGCCTCTACCTACGAGCAGTACTTC.

Ten or more counts support this clone. The chain carries TRBV5-1 and TRBJ2-1, with 7 bases lining up with TRBD1. The CDR3 loop spans 14 amino acids. The ends lost 4 bases at V and 6 bases at J; junction bases unmatched: 7. Germline V gene sequence: CDR1 SGHRS, CDR2 YFSETQ. CDR3 protein: CASSLTTGVNEQFF. CDR3 nucleotides: TGCGCCAGCAGCCTCACCACAGGGGTCAATGAGCAGTTCTTC.

This clone has a handful of counts. The J gene is TRBJ2-1, the V gene TRBV4-1; D remains ambiguous. The V gene's germline CDR1 is MGHRA and CDR2 YSYEKL. Trimming took 0 bases from V and 5 from J, leaving 11 bases between them. This CDR3 comprises 15 residues. CDR3 in amino acids: CASSQERTKHNEQFF. In DNA, the CDR3 is TGCGCCAGCAGCCAAGAGCGTACGAAGCACAATGAGCAGTTCTTC.

This clone was seen a handful of times. The rearrangement uses TRBV30 and TRBJ1-5; no clear D gene. This CDR3 region has 13 residues. Germline CDR1 reads GTSNPN; CDR2 reads SVGIG (reference sequence). V was cut by 2 bases and J by 4 bases, with 9 bases left in between. The CDR3 DNA sequence: TGTGCCTGGAGTCTAGCGAGGAATCAGCCCCAGCATTTT. Translation: CAWSLARNQPQHF.

The table lists this clone with many counts. The V and J genes are TRBV9 and TRBJ2-5; 7 bases fit TRBD2. The junction had 10 bases not matched to a gene; V was cut back by 5 bases and J by 3 bases. The CDR3 has 15 residues. Germline V gene lookup returns CDR1 SGDLS and CDR2 YYNGEE. The CDR3 region has the DNA TGTGCCAGCAGTACGATGGGCGGGAGCGAAGAGACCCAGTACTTC. Translation gives CASSTMGGSEETQYF. Combining the CDR3 with reference TRBV9 and TRBJ2-5 gives the whole variable domain DSGVTQTPKHLITATGQRVTLRCSPRSGDLSVYWYQQSLDQGLQFLIQYYNGEERAKGNILERFSAQQFPDLHSELNLSSLELGDSALYFCASSTMGGSEETQYFGPGTRLLVL.

This clone was detected many times. The DNA for the CDR3 is TGTGCCAGCAGTTACTCCGGGGTACAGGGGAGAGCTTTCTTT. As protein: CASSYSGVQGRAFF. This sequence joins TRBV6-5 and TRBJ1-1, with 7 bases aligning to TRBD1. This CDR3 comprises 14 residues. J was trimmed by 10 bases and V by 0 bases; bases with no gene match: 8. Germline V lookup: CDR1 MNHEY, CDR2 SVGAGI.

Many counts were recorded for this clone. This CDR3 reads CASSFTGDQPQHF. As DNA, the CDR3 is TGTGCCAGCAGCTTTACAGGGGATCAGCCCCAGCATTTT. J is TRBJ1-5 and V is TRBV5-6; 7 bases align to TRBD1. V gave up 2 bases and J gave up 5 bases; unmatched junction bases: 1. CDR1 is SGHDT and CDR2 is YYEEEE in the germline V gene. The CDR3 covers 13 residues.

This clone was picked up many times. V is TRBV28 and J is TRBJ1-2, with 9 bases fitting TRBD1. After removal of 7 bases from V and 3 bases from J, the junction contained 15 bases not matched to a gene. This CDR3 has 17 residues. Germline CDR1 reads MDHEN; CDR2 reads SYDVKM. In DNA, the CDR3 is TGTGCCAGCACCAGTTTGTGGGGGACAGGGCAATACTATGGCTACACCTTC. It yields the protein CASTSLWGTGQYYGYTF.

This clone was detected many times. This sequence joins TRBV25-1 and TRBJ2-2, with TRBD1 as a possible D gene (6 bases). In germline, CDR1 is MGHDK, CDR2 SYGVNS. Trimming removed 2 bases from V and 3 bases from J, with 7 bases in between. The length of the CDR3 is 14 residues. CDR3 DNA: TGTGCCAGCAGTGAAGGGACACACACCGGGGAGCTGTTTTTT. Translation gives CASSEGTHTGELFF.

This clone was picked up a small number of times. This chain links TRBV7-2 with TRBJ2-5; 9 positions match TRBD1. CDR1 SGHTA and CDR2 FQGNSA come from the germline V gene. This CDR3 region has 14 residues. Trimming took 1 base from V and 3 from J; bases not matched to a gene: 0. The CDR3 nucleotides read TGTGCCAGCAGCTTAGGGACAGGGGAAGAGACCCAGTACTTC. Its translation is CASSLGTGEETQYF. Variable domain in full (rest from reference TRBV7-2 and TRBJ2-5): GAGVSQSPSNKVTEKGKDVELRCDPISGHTALYWYRQSLGQGLEFLIYFQGNSAPDKSGLPSDRFSAERTGGSVSTLTIQRTQQEDSAVYLCASSLGTGEETQYFGPGTRLLVL.

This clone was found many times. The chain uses TRBV5-1 and TRBJ1-2; tentative D call: TRBD1 (5 bases). Per germline, CDR1 SGHRS and CDR2 YFSETQ. The V end was cut by 2 bases, the J end by 6 bases, with 11 bases between. The CDR3 sequence is 13 residues long. CDR3 loop: CASSLGARDGYTF. CDR3 in DNA: TGCGCCAGCAGCTTAGGGGCGCGAGATGGCTACACCTTC.

This clone appeared many times. The chain joins TRBV13 to TRBJ2-3, with D unclear. This CDR3 region has 15 residues. Trimming removed 2 bases from V and 0 bases from J, with 9 bases in between. The germline V gene has CDR1 PRHDT and CDR2 FYEKMQ (reference sequence). CDR3 sequence: CASSLNRESTDTQYF. CDR3 DNA: TGTGCCAGCAGCTTAAATAGAGAGAGCACAGATACGCAGTATTTT.

This clone was seen ten or more times. V and J are TRBV28 and TRBJ2-7; D is undetermined. Germline V gene sequence: CDR1 MDHEN, CDR2 SYDVKM. The CDR3 runs 11 residues. Between the trimmed V and J ends, which lost 3 bases and 4 bases, there was a span of 4 bases. The CDR3 DNA reads as TGTGCCAGCAGTTTCTTTTACGAGCAGTACTTC. This sequence encodes CASSFFYEQYF.

This clone showed up many times. The chain joins TRBV6-5 to TRBJ1-5; maybe TRBD1 (5 bases). The CDR3 totals 12 residues. Germline V lookup: CDR1 MNHEY, CDR2 SVGAGI. V was pared by 7 bases and J by 3 bases, with 7 bases between. Here the CDR3 DNA reads TGTGCCAGCAACAGGCCCAATCAGCCCCAGCATTTT. It codes for CASNRPNQPQHF.

This clone was counted only a few times. V usage is TRBV13 and J usage is TRBJ2-5; no clear D. The last part of the DNA fits TRBJ2-7 better; the J call may be wrong. The CDR3 is made up of 16 amino acids. Looked up from germline, CDR1 is PRHDT and CDR2 is FYEKMQ (reference sequence). CDR3 in amino acids: CASSPPPVRPSYEQYF. The CDR3 DNA reads TGTGCCAGCAGCCCCCCACCCGTCCGCCCCTCCTACGAGCAGTACTTC.

This clone was seen at least ten times. The chain combines TRBV6-6 with TRBJ2-2, with D unclear. Germline CDR1 MNHNY, CDR2 SVGAGI (reference sequence). V was cut by 0 bases and J by 3 bases, with 11 bases left in between. The CDR3 length is 16 residues. CDR3 protein: CASSYSKGWDTGELFF. The CDR3 region has the DNA TGTGCCAGCAGTTACTCAAAGGGCTGGGACACCGGGGAGCTGTTTTTT.

This clone showed up many times. This rearrangement joins TRBV27 to TRBJ1-1; TRBD1 is a possible D gene (5 bases). This CDR3 spans 11 amino acids. Germline lookup yields CDR1 MNHEY and CDR2 SMNVEV (reference sequence). The germline V and J ends were trimmed by 5 bases and 9 bases, with 10 bases remaining between them. The chain's CDR3 is CASSDTGQAFF. CDR3 sequence (DNA): TGTGCCAGCAGTGACACAGGTCAAGCTTTCTTT.

This clone was counted many times. The rearrangement links TRBV4-3 to TRBJ2-1, with D tentatively TRBD2 (5 bases). Looked up from germline, CDR1 is LGHNA and CDR2 is YSLEER. CDR3 length equals 16 residues. V gave up 4 bases and J gave up 0 bases, with 13 bases separating them. The CDR3 DNA reads as TGCGCCAGCAGCCTCCGACTACAGAGCTCCTACAATGAGCAGTTCTTC. Its translation is CASSLRLQSSYNEQFF.

This clone was counted many times. The rearrangement links TRBV6-2 or TRBV6-3 to TRBJ2-1, with D possibly called TRBD1 or TRBD2 (5 bases each). The CDR3 runs to 15 residues. Trimming pared 6 bases from V and 2 bases from J, leaving 14 bases between. Germline values: CDR1 MNHEY, CDR2 SVGEGT. The CDR3 here is CASRVVGEPYNEQFF. DNA for the CDR3: TGTGCCAGCAGAGTAGTAGGGGAGCCCTACAATGAGCAGTTCTTC.